The sequence of this TCR beta chain was determined in a study of T cell responses to AZD1222 COVID-19 vaccine. Second-dose intervals of approximately 4 or approximately 12 weeks were pooled. The assay was immunoSEQ multiplex PCR, and TCRdb's table has in-frame clones only and misses some. The data show 150,000 to 200,000 clones, with around 90% seen just once and 1% to 1.5% held by the top ten. This CDR3 contains 15 residues. CDR1 is SQVTM and CDR2 is ANQGSEA in the germline V gene. V was pared by 6 bases and J by 4 bases, with 12 bases of the junction left unmatched. This sequence joins TRBV29-1 and TRBJ1-2, with 9 bases aligning to TRBD1. The sequence was collected from an adult who received the AZD1222 COVID-19 vaccine. The starting material was peripheral blood, obtained 28 days after the second AZD1222 dose. The CDR3 region has the DNA TGCAGCGTATTCGGGACAGGGTCAAGGAGCTATGGCTACACCTTC. Protein sequence: CSVFGTGSRSYGYTF.